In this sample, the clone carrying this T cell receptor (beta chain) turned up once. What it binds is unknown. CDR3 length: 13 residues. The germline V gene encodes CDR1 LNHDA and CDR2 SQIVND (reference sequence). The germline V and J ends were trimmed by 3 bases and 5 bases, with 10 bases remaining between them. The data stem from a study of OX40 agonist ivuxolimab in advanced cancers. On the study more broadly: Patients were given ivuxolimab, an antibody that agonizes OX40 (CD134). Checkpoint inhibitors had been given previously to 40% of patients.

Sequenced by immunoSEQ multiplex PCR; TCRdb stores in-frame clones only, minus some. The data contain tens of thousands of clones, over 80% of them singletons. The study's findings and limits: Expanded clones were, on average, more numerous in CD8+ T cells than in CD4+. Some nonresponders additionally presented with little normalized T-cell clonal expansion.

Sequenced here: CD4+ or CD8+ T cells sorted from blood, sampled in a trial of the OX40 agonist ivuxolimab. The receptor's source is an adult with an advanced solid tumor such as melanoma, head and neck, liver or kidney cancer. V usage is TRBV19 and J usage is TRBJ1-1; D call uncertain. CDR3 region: CASSMVIGTEAFF. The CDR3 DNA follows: TGTGCCAGTAGTATGGTTATTGGGACTGAAGCTTTCTTT.